This T cell receptor (beta chain) was retrieved from a study of blood T cell repertoires in COVID-19. This clone was observed a handful of times. Profiled with immunoSEQ multiplex PCR; TCRdb holds only in-frame clones, not every one. The sample has 140,000 to 150,000 clones, 75% to 85% seen once. This TCR came from a man aged 55 to 70 with active or convalescent COVID-19. Sequenced material: peripheral blood.

Here the CDR3 reads CASSTGTSGSTDTQYF. CDR3 bases: TGTGCCAGCTCAACTGGGACTAGCGGTTCCACAGATACGCAGTATTTT. The rearrangement links TRBV18 to TRBJ2-3; 11 nucleotides match TRBD2. This CDR3 region has 16 residues. After removal of 5 bases from V and 2 bases from J, the junction contained 6 bases not matched to a gene. The germline V gene has CDR1 KGHSH and CDR2 LQKENI.